The 27 T cell receptor beta chains presented below share a single source sample, sequenced in a study of blood T cell repertoires in COVID-19. Produced via immunoSEQ multiplex PCR; TCRdb's table is partial and in-frame only. The sample gives some 50,000 clones, 93% of which show up once; over 0.95% is in the top ten. The material sequenced was peripheral blood. The receptors shown here come from a man in his sixties with COVID-19, enrolled during active disease.

The gene calls are TRBV4-1 and TRBJ2-1; maybe TRBD1 (5 bases). The CDR3 runs to 15 residues. Per the germline V gene, CDR1 is MGHRA and CDR2 is YSYEKL. Between the trimmed V and J ends, which lost 0 bases and 8 bases, there was a span of 14 bases. The CDR3 is CASSQEGLFADEQFF. The CDR3 bases are TGCGCCAGCAGCCAAGAGGGGCTTTTTGCCGATGAGCAGTTCTTC.

This chain links TRBV13 with TRBJ2-1, with TRBD2 identical over 12 bases. This CDR3 has 17 amino acids. V lost 5 bases, J lost 0 bases, and 5 bases stayed unmatched. Germline values: CDR1 PRHDT, CDR2 FYEKMQ (reference sequence). CDR3 in amino acids: CASSRLAGAPSYNEQFF. The CDR3 region has the DNA TGTGCCAGCAGCCGACTAGCGGGGGCCCCCTCCTACAATGAGCAGTTCTTC.

The chain recombines TRBV10-3 with TRBJ1-2; 7 bases are a match to TRBD1. The CDR3 is made up of 15 amino acids. Germline values: CDR1 ENHRY, CDR2 SYGVKD. Trimming at V came to 1 base and at J to 4 bases, leaving 6 bases not matched to a gene. CDR3 coding DNA: TGTGCCATCAGTGAGTACGAGGGGGCGCGCTATGGCTACACCTTC. It is translated as CAISEYEGARYGYTF.

The chain uses TRBV3-1 (or the pseudogene TRBV3-2) and TRBJ2-2; D is perhaps TRBD1 (5 bases). Looked up from germline, CDR1 is LGHDT and CDR2 is YNNKEL (reference sequence). The CDR3 is made up of 14 amino acids. The V end was cut by 4 bases, the J end by 6 bases, with 12 bases between. This chain's CDR3 is CASSPLRGPGELFF. The CDR3 DNA is TGTGCCAGCAGCCCCCTTAGGGGTCCCGGGGAGCTGTTTTTT.

The chain links TRBV4-1 to TRBJ1-5; 8 bases map to TRBD1. Germline V lookup: CDR1 MGHRA, CDR2 YSYEKL. V lost 4 bases, J lost 2 bases, and 7 bases stayed unmatched. The length of the CDR3 is 16 residues. The CDR3: CASSRFQGAGNQPQHF. The DNA of the CDR3 is TGCGCCAGCAGCCGTTTTCAGGGGGCCGGCAATCAGCCCCAGCATTTT.

The gene calls are TRBV28 and TRBJ2-7; 10 bases map to TRBD2. Germline values: CDR1 MDHEN, CDR2 SYDVKM. There are 15 residues in the CDR3. Germline trimming cut 6 bases from V and 7 bases from J; bases unmatched to any gene: 12. CDR3 bases: TGTGCCAGCAGGGGGACGGCTAGCGGGAGTTGGGAGCAGTACTTC. It translates to CASRGTASGSWEQYF.

V and J are TRBV24-1 and TRBJ2-2; 8 nucleotides align to TRBD1. The CDR3 consists of 15 residues. Germline lookup yields CDR1 KGHDR and CDR2 SFDVKD. The trim removed 7 bases at V and 6 bases at J, leaving 9 bases unmatched. This chain's CDR3 is CATSKADRDSGELFF. Here the CDR3 DNA reads TGTGCCACCAGCAAAGCGGACAGGGACTCCGGGGAGCTGTTTTTT.

The J gene is TRBJ1-1, the V gene TRBV3-1 (or the pseudogene TRBV3-2); tentatively, D is TRBD1 (6 bases). Germline CDR1 reads LGHDT; CDR2 reads YNNKEL (reference sequence). Trimming shortened V by 3 bases and J by 2 bases, and 7 bases separated the two germline ends. The CDR3 has 13 amino acids. The CDR3 protein is CASSQTGNTEAFF. The CDR3 region has the DNA TGTGCCAGCAGCCAGACAGGTAACACTGAAGCTTTCTTT.

The chain has TRBV7-2 and TRBJ2-6; tentatively, D is TRBD2 (5 bases). The CDR3 length is 15 residues. Germline-derived CDR1 and CDR2 are SGHTA and FQGNSA. V lost 0 bases and J 2 bases, leaving 5 bases between the germline ends. The CDR3 sequence is CASSLAGAGANVLTF. CDR3 nucleotide sequence: TGTGCCAGCAGCTTAGCCGGGGCTGGGGCCAACGTCCTGACTTTC. Full variable domain (rest looked up from reference TRBV7-2 and TRBJ2-6): GAGVSQSPSNKVTEKGKDVELRCDPISGHTALYWYRQSLGQGLEFLIYFQGNSAPDKSGLPSDRFSAERTGGSVSTLTIQRTQQEDSAVYLCASSLAGAGANVLTFGAGSRLTVL.

The chain combines TRBV7-2 with TRBJ2-1, with D tentatively TRBD1 (5 bases). The CDR3 is 12 residues long. V was shortened by 5 bases and J by 8 bases, with 10 bases between the two germline ends. CDR1 is SGHTA, CDR2 FQGNSA, per germline. The CDR3 loop is CASSPPGYEQFF. DNA for the CDR3: TGTGCCAGCAGCCCCCCAGGGTATGAGCAGTTCTTC.

The V and J genes are TRBV2 and TRBJ2-1; TRBD2 matches 8 bases. Per the germline V gene, CDR1 is SNHLY and CDR2 is FYNNEI. V gave up 3 bases and J gave up 6 bases; unmatched junction bases: 1. The length of the CDR3 is 13 residues. The CDR3 DNA follows: TGTGCCAGCAGTGACGGGACTAGCAATGAGCAGTTCTTC. Protein sequence: CASSDGTSNEQFF.

This chain connects TRBV18 to TRBJ1-5; tentatively, D is TRBD1 (6 bases). The CDR3 runs 17 residues. Trimming cost V 2 bases and J 0 bases, with 14 bases left between them. Germline V CDR1 and CDR2: KGHSH, LQKENI. The CDR3 DNA is TGTGCCAGCTCACCAAGGACAGTTCGGGATAGCAATCAGCCCCAGCATTTT. It codes for CASSPRTVRDSNQPQHF.

The rearrangement links TRBV5-4 to TRBJ2-5, with TRBD1 matching 9 bases. The V gene end was trimmed by 3 bases and the J gene end by 5 bases; junction bases not matched to a gene: 5. This CDR3 is built from 14 residues. The V gene's germline CDR1 is SGHNT and CDR2 YYREEE (reference sequence). The CDR3 bases are TGTGCCAGCAGCTCCGGACAGGGGCGGGAGACCCAGTACTTC. Its translation: CASSSGQGRETQYF.

CDR3 protein: CASSQSYPNEKLFF. DNA for the CDR3: TGCGCCAGCAGCCAGTCCTACCCAAATGAAAAACTGTTTTTT. V is TRBV4-1 and J is TRBJ1-4; D is unclear. Germline CDR1 is MGHRA and CDR2 is YSYEKL. The CDR3 loop spans 14 amino acids. Trimming stripped 3 bases from V and 5 bases from J, with 10 bases between.

This rearrangement joins TRBV25-1 to TRBJ1-4; TRBD1 is a possible D gene (6 bases). This CDR3 is built from 13 residues. Germline CDR1 is MGHDK and CDR2 is SYGVNS. The V end lost 4 bases, the J end lost 5 bases, and 8 bases lay between the germline ends. As DNA, the CDR3 is TGTGCCAGCAGTGGAACAGGGAATGAAAAACTGTTTTTT. Protein: CASSGTGNEKLFF.

V is TRBV6-5 and J is TRBJ2-7; 10 nucleotides agree with TRBD1. The CDR3 is 15 amino acids. With 8 bases clipped from V and 1 base from J, the junction kept 8 bases outside the gene matches. Germline CDR1 and CDR2: MNHEY and SVGAGI. The CDR3 region has the DNA TGTGCCAGCGTACGGGACAGGGGCGGGTCCTACGAGCAGTACTTC. Residues: CASVRDRGGSYEQYF.

This rearrangement joins TRBV28 to TRBJ1-6; TRBD1 matches at 7 bases. V was clipped by 3 bases and J by 7 bases; unmatched bases: 6. This CDR3 has 15 amino acids. Germline CDR1 reads MDHEN; CDR2 reads SYDVKM. CDR3 sequence: CASSFQQGRNSPLHF. The CDR3 DNA follows: TGTGCCAGCAGTTTCCAACAGGGGAGGAATTCACCCCTCCACTTT.

This sequence joins TRBV19 and TRBJ1-3, with D possibly TRBD1 on 6 matching bases. With 6 bases removed from V and 4 bases from J, the gap between germline ends came to 22 bases. The CDR3 contains 17 residues. Germline values: CDR1 LNHDA, CDR2 SQIVND (reference sequence). The CDR3 region is CASRPGQPQATGNTIYF. The CDR3 nucleotides are TGTGCCAGTAGGCCGGGACAACCCCAGGCCACCGGAAACACCATATATTTT.

The V and J genes are TRBV5-1 and TRBJ2-5; 11 bases are shared with TRBD2. Germline V CDR1 and CDR2: SGHRS, YFSETQ. The CDR3 contains 15 residues. Trimming took 2 bases from V and 1 from J; bases not matched to a gene: 1. Here the CDR3 DNA reads TGCGCCAGCAGCTTCGGGACTAGCGGCCAAGAGACCCAGTACTTC. Translation: CASSFGTSGQETQYF.

About this clone: The junction differs from germline at one of its ends, possibly a read error. The chain joins TRBV7-7 to TRBJ2-1, with D maybe TRBD2 (6 bases). The V gene's germline CDR1 is SSHAT and CDR2 FNYEAQ (reference sequence). The CDR3 sequence is 16 residues long. Written as DNA, the CDR3 is TGTGCTAGCAGCTTTCGGGCGGGGTCGGGTGGAGATGAGCAGTTCTTC. Amino acids: CASSFRAGSGGDEQFF.

The V gene is TRBV2, the J gene TRBJ2-1; 10 bases line up with TRBD2. V shed 4 bases and J 5 bases; nucleotides not matched to a gene: 8. This CDR3 is 16 amino acids long. The germline V gene encodes CDR1 SNHLY and CDR2 FYNNEI. The CDR3 loop reads CASSARVAGGHNEQFF. The CDR3 DNA reads TGTGCCAGCAGTGCCCGAGTAGCGGGAGGTCACAATGAGCAGTTCTTC. The full variable domain, in which reference TRBV2 and TRBJ2-1 provide the parts outside the CDR3, is EPEVTQTPSHQVTQMGQEVILRCVPISNHLYFYWYRQILGQKVEFLVSFYNNEISEKSEIFDDQFSVERPDGSNFTLKIRSTKLEDSAMYFCASSARVAGGHNEQFFGPGTRLTVL.

This chain joins TRBV3-1 (or the pseudogene TRBV3-2) and TRBJ1-2; D unresolved. The germline gives CDR1 LGHDT, CDR2 YNNKEL (reference sequence). Trimming took off 1 base at V and 8 bases at J, with 8 bases between the two ends. The CDR3 runs to 12 residues. CDR3 nucleotide sequence: TGTGCCAGCAGCCAAGGTGAGGGAGGCTACACCTTC. Residues: CASSQGEGGYTF.

This clone was observed once. The V call is TRBV9, the J call TRBJ2-3; D is possibly TRBD2 (6 bases). CDR1 is SGDLS, CDR2 YYNGEE, per germline. The CDR3 length is 16 residues. Trimming cost V 3 bases and J 6 bases, with 20 bases left between them. DNA for the CDR3: TGTGCCAGCAGCGGAGAGATGGGACTTCCCACGGATACGCAGTATTTT. Its protein is CASSGEMGLPTDTQYF.

The rearrangement links TRBV5-4 to TRBJ1-6; D gene uncertain. The CDR3 length is 15 residues. From germline, CDR1 is SGHNT and CDR2 YYREEE (reference sequence). Trimming left V 7 bases short and J 7 bases short, with 18 bases between. CDR3 in DNA: TGTGCCAGCGGACTAATAGGCAGAGAGAATTCACCCCTCCACTTT. Translated: CASGLIGRENSPLHF.

This chain connects TRBV5-1 to TRBJ2-7, with TRBD1 identical over 8 bases. The germline CDR1 and CDR2 sequences are SGHRS and YFSETQ. The CDR3 consists of 13 residues. V lost 6 bases, J lost 3 bases, and 5 bases stayed unmatched. DNA of the CDR3: TGCGCCAGCACAACAGGGGGAGGCTACGAGCAGTACTTC. Translated, it gives CASTTGGGYEQYF.

This clone came up a few times. The rearrangement joins TRBV12-3 or TRBV12-4 to TRBJ1-5; D is unclear. V gave up 3 bases and J gave up 2 bases, with 5 bases separating them. The CDR3 runs 13 residues. CDR3 nucleotide sequence: TGTGCCAGCAGTTTTCGGGGCAATCAGCCCCAGCATTTT. Translated, it gives CASSFRGNQPQHF.

The chain has TRBV6-2 or TRBV6-3 and TRBJ1-2, with a possible D match to TRBD1 (5 bases). Germline V lookup: CDR1 MNHEY, CDR2 SVGEGT. This CDR3 contains 14 residues. V lost 0 bases to trimming and J lost 2 bases, with 7 bases between them. The CDR3: CASSYSTANYGYTF. The DNA of the CDR3 is TGTGCCAGCAGTTACTCGACAGCAAACTATGGCTACACCTTC.